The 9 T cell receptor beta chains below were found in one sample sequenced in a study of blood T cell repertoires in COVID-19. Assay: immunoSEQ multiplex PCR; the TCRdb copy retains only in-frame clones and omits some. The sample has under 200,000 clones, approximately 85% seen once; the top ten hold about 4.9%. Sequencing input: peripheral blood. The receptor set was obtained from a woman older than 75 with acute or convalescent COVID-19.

The CDR3 loop reads CASSFLAGDTQYF. CDR3 nucleotides: TGCGCCAGCAGCTTCCTAGCGGGGGATACGCAGTATTTT. This chain links TRBV5-1 with TRBJ2-3; TRBD2 matches 9 bases. CDR3 length equals 13 residues. V was pared by 2 bases and J by 6 bases, with 1 base of the junction left unmatched. Germline lookup yields CDR1 SGHRS and CDR2 YFSETQ.

Written as DNA, the CDR3 is TGCGCCAGCAGCTCCCTGACAGGGGTGGGAGAGACCCAGTACTTC. It codes for CASSSLTGVGETQYF. The rearrangement joins TRBV5-1 to TRBJ2-5, with TRBD1 matching over 8 bases. V lost 3 bases to trimming and J lost 4 bases; unmatched junction nucleotides: 8. CDR1 and CDR2 (germline): SGHRS, YFSETQ. CDR3 length: 15 amino acids.

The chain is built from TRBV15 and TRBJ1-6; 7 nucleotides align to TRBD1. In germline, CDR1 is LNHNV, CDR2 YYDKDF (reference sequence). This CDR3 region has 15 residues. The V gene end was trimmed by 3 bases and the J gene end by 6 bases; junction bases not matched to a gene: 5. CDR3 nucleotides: TGTGCCACCAGCAGGCCTCCAGGGGGTAATTCACCCCTCCACTTT. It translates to CATSRPPGGNSPLHF.

The CDR3 sequence is CSVEGPLGRNTGELFF. Here the CDR3 DNA reads TGCAGCGTTGAAGGCCCCCTAGGCAGGAACACCGGGGAGCTGTTTTTT. V is TRBV29-1 and J is TRBJ2-2; D call uncertain. This CDR3 is built from 16 residues. The germline V and J ends were trimmed by 1 base and 1 base, with 13 bases remaining between them. CDR1 and CDR2 (germline): SQVTM, ANQGSEA.

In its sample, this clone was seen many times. The DNA for the CDR3 is TGTGCCAGCTCACAATCGGGACAGGGAGCTGGAAACACCATATATTTT. Translated, it gives CASSQSGQGAGNTIYF. The V gene is TRBV18, the J gene TRBJ1-3, with TRBD1 matching over 9 bases. The CDR3 loop spans 16 amino acids. Germline V gene data show CDR1 as KGHSH and CDR2 as LQKENI. The V segment lost 4 bases and the J segment 2 bases; nucleotides outside the gene matches: 6.

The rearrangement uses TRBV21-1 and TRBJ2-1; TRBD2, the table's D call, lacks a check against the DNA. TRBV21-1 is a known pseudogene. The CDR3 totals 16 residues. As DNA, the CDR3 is TGTGCCAGCAGCGTCCGATCGAGCGCCTCCTACAATGAGCAGTTCTTC. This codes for CASSVRSSASYNEQFF.

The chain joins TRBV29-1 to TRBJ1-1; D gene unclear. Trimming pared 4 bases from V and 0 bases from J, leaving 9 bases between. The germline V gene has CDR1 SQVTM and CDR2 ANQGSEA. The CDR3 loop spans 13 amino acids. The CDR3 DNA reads TGCAGCGTTGGAGGGCAGTTGAACACTGAAGCTTTCTTT. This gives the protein CSVGGQLNTEAFF.

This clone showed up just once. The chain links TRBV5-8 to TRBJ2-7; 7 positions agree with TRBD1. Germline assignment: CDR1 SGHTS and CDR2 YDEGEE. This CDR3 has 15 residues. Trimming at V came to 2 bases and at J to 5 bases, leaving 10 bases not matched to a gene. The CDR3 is CASSFRGGLWNEQYF. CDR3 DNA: TGTGCCAGCAGCTTCCGAGGGGGCCTCTGGAACGAGCAGTACTTC.

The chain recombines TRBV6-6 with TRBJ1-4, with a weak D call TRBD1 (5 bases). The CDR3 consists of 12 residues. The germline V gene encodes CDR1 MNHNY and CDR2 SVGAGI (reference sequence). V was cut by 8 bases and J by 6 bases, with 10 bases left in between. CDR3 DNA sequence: TGTGCCAGCCACCTAGGGGATGAAAAACTGTTTTTT. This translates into CASHLGDEKLFF.